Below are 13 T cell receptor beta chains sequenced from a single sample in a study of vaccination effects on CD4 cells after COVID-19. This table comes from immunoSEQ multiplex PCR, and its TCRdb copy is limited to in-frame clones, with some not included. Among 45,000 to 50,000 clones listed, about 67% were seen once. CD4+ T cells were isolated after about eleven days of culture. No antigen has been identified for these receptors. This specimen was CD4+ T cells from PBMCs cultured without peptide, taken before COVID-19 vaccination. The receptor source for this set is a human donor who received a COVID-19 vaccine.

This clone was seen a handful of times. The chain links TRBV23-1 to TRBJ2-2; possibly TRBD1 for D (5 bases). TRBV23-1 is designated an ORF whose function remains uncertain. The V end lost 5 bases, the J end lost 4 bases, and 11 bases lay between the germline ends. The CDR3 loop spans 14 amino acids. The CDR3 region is CASSRQLPTGELFF. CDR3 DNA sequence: TGCGCCAGCAGTAGACAGCTACCCACCGGGGAGCTGTTTTTT.

CDR3 in amino acids: CSVEVGGTSGGWSRYEQFF. CDR3 bases: TGCAGCGTTGAAGTGGGAGGGACTAGCGGGGGATGGTCAAGGTATGAGCAGTTCTTC. J is TRBJ2-1 and V is TRBV29-1, with 14 bases matching TRBD2. The CDR3 runs 19 residues. J lost 8 bases, V lost 1 base, and 16 bases had no gene match. Per the germline V gene, CDR1 is SQVTM and CDR2 is ANQGSEA.

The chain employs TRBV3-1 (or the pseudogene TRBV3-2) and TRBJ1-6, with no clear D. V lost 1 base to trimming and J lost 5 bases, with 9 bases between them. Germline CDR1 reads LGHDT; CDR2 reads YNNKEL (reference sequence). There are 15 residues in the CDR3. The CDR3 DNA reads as TGTGCCAGCAGCCAAGGAATCAGCCATAATTCACCCCTCCACTTT. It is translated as CASSQGISHNSPLHF.

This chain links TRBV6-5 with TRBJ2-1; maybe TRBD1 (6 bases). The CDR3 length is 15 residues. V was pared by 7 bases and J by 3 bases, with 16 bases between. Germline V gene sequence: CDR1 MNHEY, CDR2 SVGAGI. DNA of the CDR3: TGTGCCAGCATTTTCAGGGGAGAGAGCTACAATGAGCAGTTCTTC. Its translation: CASIFRGESYNEQFF.

In DNA form, the CDR3 reads TGTGCCACCAGCAGAGATTTGGGATACGAGCAGTACTTC. Its translation is CATSRDLGYEQYF. The chain couples TRBV15 to TRBJ2-7, with D unresolved. The CDR3 loop spans 13 amino acids. Germline V CDR1 and CDR2: LNHNV, YYDKDF (reference sequence). V was trimmed by 0 bases and J by 4 bases, leaving 7 bases between them.

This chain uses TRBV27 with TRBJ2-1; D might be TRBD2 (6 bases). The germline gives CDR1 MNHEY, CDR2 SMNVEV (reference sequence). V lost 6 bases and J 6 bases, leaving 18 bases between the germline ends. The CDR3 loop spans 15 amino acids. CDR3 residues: CASRGTGGVRNEQFF. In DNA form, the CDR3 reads TGTGCCAGCAGAGGAACTGGCGGGGTACGCAATGAGCAGTTCTTC.

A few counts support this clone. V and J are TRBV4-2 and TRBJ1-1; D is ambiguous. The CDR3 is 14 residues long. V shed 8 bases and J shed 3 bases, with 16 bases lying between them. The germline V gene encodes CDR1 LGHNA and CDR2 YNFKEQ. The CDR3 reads CASGTYKGDTEAFF. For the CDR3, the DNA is TGTGCCAGCGGTACGTATAAGGGAGACACTGAAGCTTTCTTT.

CDR3 sequence reads: CASRGQANFRSYNEQFF. The DNA for the CDR3 is TGTGCCAGTAGAGGACAGGCGAACTTTAGGTCCTACAATGAGCAGTTCTTC. The V gene is TRBV19, the J gene TRBJ2-1; 7 positions match TRBD1. There are 17 residues in the CDR3. The junction had 12 bases not matched to a gene; V was cut back by 6 bases and J by 1 base. Germline CDR1 and CDR2: LNHDA and SQIVND (reference sequence).

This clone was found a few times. CDR3 region: CATSPLPQGLSEQFF. CDR3 nucleotide sequence: TGTGCCACCAGCCCCCTCCCTCAGGGGCTCAGTGAGCAGTTCTTC. V and J are TRBV15 and TRBJ2-1; weak D call: TRBD1 (6 bases). There are 15 residues in the CDR3. Per germline, CDR1 LNHNV and CDR2 YYDKDF (reference sequence). The ends were cut back, 5 bases at V and 9 bases at J, with 20 bases in the middle.

The CDR3 sequence is CATSRRPDREKLFF. DNA of the CDR3: TGTGCCACCAGCAGGCGCCCGGACAGGGAAAAACTGTTTTTT. The chain employs TRBV15 and TRBJ1-4; TRBD1 matches at 7 bases. V dropped 3 bases and J dropped 8; count of bases not matched to a gene: 6. Germline values: CDR1 LNHNV, CDR2 YYDKDF (reference sequence). The CDR3 is made up of 14 amino acids. The full variable domain, in which reference TRBV15 and TRBJ1-4 provide the parts outside the CDR3, is DAMVIQNPRYQVTQFGKPVTLSCSQTLNHNVMYWYQQKSSQAPKLLFHYYDKDFNNEADTPDNFQSRRPNTSFCFLDIRSPGLGDTAMYLCATSRRPDREKLFFGSGTQLSVL.

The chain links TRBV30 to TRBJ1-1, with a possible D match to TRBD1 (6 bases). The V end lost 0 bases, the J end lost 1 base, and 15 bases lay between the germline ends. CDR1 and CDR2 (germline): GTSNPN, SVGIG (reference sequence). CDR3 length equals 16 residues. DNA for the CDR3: TGTGCCTGGAGTGTAGGGGGGGCGGTGAGGAACACTGAAGCTTTCTTT. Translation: CAWSVGGAVRNTEAFF.

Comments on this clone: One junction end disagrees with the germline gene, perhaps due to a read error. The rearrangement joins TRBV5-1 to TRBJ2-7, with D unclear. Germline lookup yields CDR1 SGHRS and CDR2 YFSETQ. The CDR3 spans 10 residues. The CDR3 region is CASVGRPWNF. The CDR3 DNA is TGCGCCAGCGTTGGACGGCCTTGGAACTTC.

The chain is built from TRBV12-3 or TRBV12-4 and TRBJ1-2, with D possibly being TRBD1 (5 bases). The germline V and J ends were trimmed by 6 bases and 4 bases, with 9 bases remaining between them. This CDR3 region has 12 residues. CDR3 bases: TGTGCCAGCAGGACAGACGGCTATGGCTACACCTTC. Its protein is CASRTDGYGYTF.